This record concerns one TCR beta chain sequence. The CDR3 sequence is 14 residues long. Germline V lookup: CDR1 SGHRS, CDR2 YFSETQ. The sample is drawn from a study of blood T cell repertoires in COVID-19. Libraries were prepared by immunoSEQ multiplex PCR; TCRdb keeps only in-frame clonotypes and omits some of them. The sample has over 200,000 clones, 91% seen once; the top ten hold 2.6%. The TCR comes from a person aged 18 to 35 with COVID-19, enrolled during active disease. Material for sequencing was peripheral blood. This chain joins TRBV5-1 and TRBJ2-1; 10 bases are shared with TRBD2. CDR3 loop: CAGASGSIGGEQFF. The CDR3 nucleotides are TGCGCAGGGGCTAGCGGGAGTATCGGTGGTGAGCAGTTCTTC.